Below are 17 T cell receptor beta chains sequenced from a single sample in a study of control samples from healthy donors and cancer patients. Generated by immunoSEQ multiplex PCR, the TCRdb table keeps only in-frame clones and is missing some. In the table there are some 100,000 clones, approximately 86% of which are singletons. Sequences were obtained from blood. Source of these receptors: a man aged 30 to 45 in good health.

Only one count was recorded for this clone. This chain connects TRBV28 to TRBJ2-2, with D maybe TRBD1 (7 bases). The CDR3 has 15 residues. In germline, CDR1 is MDHEN, CDR2 SYDVKM. Trimming shortened V by 6 bases and J by 1 base, and 12 bases separated the two germline ends. DNA of the CDR3: TGTGCCAGCAGACCGGGGGACAGGAACACCGGGGAGCTGTTTTTT. It encodes CASRPGDRNTGELFF.

This clone is a singleton in its sample. V is TRBV27 and J is TRBJ1-5; perhaps TRBD1 as D (5 bases). Germline V gene sequence: CDR1 MNHEY, CDR2 SMNVEV (reference sequence). The CDR3 has 17 residues. Trimming stripped 2 bases from V and 7 bases from J, with 21 bases between. The CDR3 nucleotides are TGTGCCAGCAGTTTAACGGTCCTGGGGGGATCGGACCAGCCCCAGCATTTT. Protein product: CASSLTVLGGSDQPQHF.

V usage is TRBV2 and J usage is TRBJ1-3; D call uncertain. V dropped 8 bases and J dropped 0 bases, with 11 bases sitting between them. This CDR3 has 14 amino acids. Germline CDR1 and CDR2: SNHLY and FYNNEI. The CDR3 nucleotides read TGTGCCAGCCAAACAGAAACCTCTGGAAACACCATATATTTT. It specifies CASQTETSGNTIYF. The full variable domain, in which reference TRBV2 and TRBJ1-3 provide the parts outside the CDR3, is EPEVTQTPSHQVTQMGQEVILRCVPISNHLYFYWYRQILGQKVEFLVSFYNNEISEKSEIFDDQFSVERPDGSNFTLKIRSTKLEDSAMYFCASQTETSGNTIYFGEGSWLTVV.

The chain couples TRBV5-1 to TRBJ1-5; 7 positions agree with TRBD1. Looked up from germline, CDR1 is SGHRS and CDR2 is YFSETQ. Trimming took 2 bases from V and 6 from J; bases not matched to a gene: 8. CDR3 size: 15 residues. CDR3 amino acids: CASSLEGAPGQPQHF. In DNA, the CDR3 is TGCGCCAGCAGCTTAGAGGGGGCGCCCGGTCAGCCCCAGCATTTT.

The chain combines TRBV28 with TRBJ2-2, with D perhaps TRBD2 (5 bases). The CDR3 is made up of 15 amino acids. Germline CDR1 MDHEN, CDR2 SYDVKM. Trimming left V 1 base short and J 5 bases short, with 11 bases between. The CDR3: CASSLLSGDTGELFF. CDR3 nucleotides: TGTGCCAGCAGTTTATTGTCCGGGGATACCGGGGAGCTGTTTTTT.

The rearrangement links TRBV18 to TRBJ2-5; TRBD1 agrees at 8 bases. Trimming took 4 bases from V and 6 from J; bases not matched to a gene: 4. Germline lookup yields CDR1 KGHSH and CDR2 LQKENI. The CDR3 is made up of 13 amino acids. Written as DNA, the CDR3 is TGTGCCAGCTCACAGACAGGGGTCAAGACCCAGTACTTC. Residues: CASSQTGVKTQYF.

V gene TRBV5-1 combines with J gene TRBJ2-3, with TRBD2 matching 8 bases. CDR1 is SGHRS, CDR2 YFSETQ, per germline. This CDR3 contains 16 residues. V lost 3 bases and J lost 2; bases outside the gene matches: 8. The CDR3 DNA reads TGCGCCAGCAGCTCGTCACTAGCGGAAACCACAGATACGCAGTATTTT. Residues: CASSSSLAETTDTQYF.

This chain links TRBV15 with TRBJ1-4; tentatively, D is TRBD1 (6 bases). The germline V gene encodes CDR1 LNHNV and CDR2 YYDKDF (reference sequence). CDR3 length equals 14 residues. The ends were cut back, 0 bases at V and 10 bases at J, with 12 bases in the middle. The CDR3: CATSRDRGAVKLFF. CDR3 DNA: TGTGCCACCAGCAGAGATCGGGGGGCGGTAAAACTGTTTTTT.

V usage is TRBV2 and J usage is TRBJ1-5; 9 positions agree with TRBD1. V gave up 5 bases and J gave up 9 bases; unmatched junction bases: 17. The CDR3 totals 17 residues. The germline V gene encodes CDR1 SNHLY and CDR2 FYNNEI. CDR3 sequence reads: CASSLFRGRDREAPQHF. The CDR3 DNA follows: TGTGCCAGCAGTCTCTTCCGCGGACGGGACAGGGAGGCGCCCCAGCATTTT. The variable domain in full, with the rest retrieved from reference TRBV2 and TRBJ1-5, is EPEVTQTPSHQVTQMGQEVILRCVPISNHLYFYWYRQILGQKVEFLVSFYNNEISEKSEIFDDQFSVERPDGSNFTLKIRSTKLEDSAMYFCASSLFRGRDREAPQHFGDGTRLSIL.

This sequence joins TRBV27 and TRBJ2-3; possible D gene TRBD2, 5 bases. The V end was cut by 2 bases, the J end by 2 bases, with 14 bases between. This CDR3 comprises 16 residues. Germline lookup yields CDR1 MNHEY and CDR2 SMNVEV (reference sequence). The CDR3 region is CASSLKLVEVTDTQYF. CDR3 DNA sequence: TGTGCCAGCAGTTTAAAACTAGTAGAGGTCACAGATACGCAGTATTTT.

V gene TRBV3-1 (or the pseudogene TRBV3-2) combines with J gene TRBJ1-2, with 10 positions matching TRBD1. CDR3 length: 16 residues. Germline V lookup: CDR1 LGHDT, CDR2 YNNKEL (reference sequence). Unmatched junction bases numbered 7, after V lost 3 bases and J lost 3 bases. CDR3 bases: TGTGCCAGCAGCCACTGGACAGGGGGTAGGGACTATGGCTACACCTTC. It specifies CASSHWTGGRDYGYTF.

In this sample, this clone turned up once. The gene calls are TRBV4-1 and TRBJ1-3; possibly TRBD1 for D (6 bases). V was shortened by 2 bases and J by 3 bases, with 14 bases between the two germline ends. Germline V gene sequence: CDR1 MGHRA, CDR2 YSYEKL. The CDR3 length is 16 residues. The CDR3 loop reads CASSQMMGAGGNTIYF. Here the CDR3 DNA reads TGCGCCAGCAGCCAAATGATGGGGGCAGGTGGAAACACCATATATTTT.

The rearrangement joins TRBV5-4 to TRBJ1-1, with TRBD1 matching over 7 bases. The V segment lost 3 bases and the J segment 1 base; nucleotides outside the gene matches: 6. The germline V gene encodes CDR1 SGHNT and CDR2 YYREEE (reference sequence). The CDR3 length is 15 residues. The DNA for the CDR3 is TGTGCCAGCAGCTCCGACAGGGCCCCGAACACTGAAGCTTTCTTT. Residues: CASSSDRAPNTEAFF.

J is TRBJ1-3 and V is TRBV27; D gene unclear. Germline loops: CDR1 MNHEY, CDR2 SMNVEV (reference sequence). The V end lost 7 bases, the J end lost 0 bases, and 10 bases lay between the germline ends. The CDR3 is 14 amino acids. The CDR3 bases are TGTGCCAGCAAACCAGTGAGCTCTGGAAACACCATATATTTT. Translation: CASKPVSSGNTIYF.

The chain couples TRBV4-3 to TRBJ2-5; TRBD2 aligns across 11 bases. The trim removed 1 base at V and 4 bases at J, leaving 11 bases unmatched. The CDR3 sequence is 18 residues long. The germline CDR1 and CDR2 sequences are LGHNA and YSLEER. CDR3 coding DNA: TGCGCCAGCAGCCAAGTTTGGGTAGCGGGAGGGCCCCGAGAGACCCAGTACTTC. It is translated as CASSQVWVAGGPRETQYF.

This chain connects TRBV14 to TRBJ2-2; tentative D call: TRBD2 (6 bases). CDR1 and CDR2 (germline): SGHDN, FVKESK. The CDR3 extends over 13 amino acids. The V and J ends lost 9 bases and 7 bases respectively, with 15 bases between them. CDR3 in amino acids: CASDREYGGELFF. The CDR3 nucleotides read TGTGCCAGTGACCGGGAGTATGGCGGGGAGCTGTTTTTT.

This sequence joins TRBV10-1 and TRBJ2-2, with D uncertain. The CDR3 is 13 amino acids. Trimming removed 5 bases at V and 7 bases at J, with 11 bases between. CDR1 and CDR2 (germline): WNHNN, SYGVQD (reference sequence). The CDR3 DNA reads TGCGCCAGCAGTCCGGACCTTAGCGGGGAGCTGTTTTTT. Translation: CASSPDLSGELFF.